Listed below are T cell receptor beta chains from one sample, sequenced in a study of glioma-infiltrating T cells after dendritic cell vaccination. Clones were sequenced by immunoSEQ multiplex PCR, and TCRdb holds only the in-frame ones, with some missing. The sample lists tens of thousands of clones; roughly 91% were seen once. The specimen comprised blood, sampled after dendritic cell vaccination. These receptors came from a human donor with glioblastoma. Each CDR3 is given with its conserved first and last residue. The D gene is left open where the match is weak. Expanded clones get a size class; other rows say once, few or many, or leave the size out.

TRBD2	14	TRBV6-6	.	TRBJ2-7	CASSSGGAFYEQYF	TGTGCCAGCAGCAGCGGGGGGGCTTTCTACGAGCAGTACTTC
.	17	TRBV7-2	.	TRBJ1-1	CASSLAWAPGRNTEAFF	TGTGCCAGCAGCTTAGCGTGGGCTCCGGGGAGGAACACTGAAGCTTTCTTT
TRBD1	13	TRBV13	few	TRBJ1-2	CASSSRGFTGYTF	TGTGCCAGCAGCTCCAGGGGGTTTACGGGCTACACCTTC
TRBD1	13	TRBV27	.	TRBJ1-5	CASSLDRVQPQHF	TGTGCCAGCAGTTTAGACAGGGTCCAGCCCCAGCATTTT
.	14	TRBV9	.	TRBJ1-1	CASSVGQSYTEAFF	TGTGCCAGCAGCGTAGGACAGTCTTACACTGAAGCTTTCTTT
.	13	TRBV6-1	.	TRBJ1-1	CASSDQGNTEAFF	TGTGCCAGCAGTGACCAGGGGAACACTGAAGCTTTCTTT
.	14	TRBV4-3	.	TRBJ2-1	CASSQEGFYNEQFF	TGCGCCAGCAGCCAAGAGGGCTTCTACAATGAGCAGTTCTTC
TRBD1	17	TRBV9	few	TRBJ1-1	CASSEGTGALMNTEAFF	TGTGCCAGCAGCGAAGGGACAGGGGCTCTCATGAACACTGAAGCTTTCTTT
.	15	TRBV5-1	.	TRBJ2-7	CASSLNPLESGEQYF	TGCGCCAGCAGCCTGAATCCACTAGAATCGGGCGAGCAGTACTTC
.	15	TRBV5-1	.	TRBJ1-4	CASKGGYIAEEKLFF	TGCGCCAGCAAGGGGGGGTACATAGCGGAAGAAAAACTGTTTTTT
.	12	TRBV6-1	.	TRBJ2-7	CASSATGNEQYF	TGTGCCAGCAGTGCTACAGGGAACGAGCAGTACTTC
TRBD1	14	TRBV28	few	TRBJ1-2	CASSLTGGSYGYTF	TGTGCCAGCAGTTTGACAGGGGGCAGCTATGGCTACACCTTC
TRBD1	14	TRBV5-1	.	TRBJ2-7	CASSPGQGVYEQYF	TGCGCCAGCAGCCCGGGACAGGGGGTCTACGAGCAGTACTTC
.	17	TRBV7-2	.	TRBJ2-3	CASSPGLGGRGTDTQYF	TGTGCCAGCAGCCCAGGTTTAGGGGGACGGGGCACAGATACGCAGTATTTT
.	13	TRBV19	.	TRBJ1-5	CASSADRYQPQHF	TGTGCCAGTAGTGCTGACAGGTACCAGCCCCAGCATTTT
.	11	TRBV12-5	.	TRBJ1-2	CASGLAIGYTF	TGTGCTAGTGGTTTGGCTATTGGCTACACCTTC
TRBD2	16	TRBV28	few	TRBJ2-1	CASSSPGLAGGDEQFF	TGTGCCAGCAGTTCCCCGGGACTAGCGGGGGGGGATGAGCAGTTCTTC
.	13	TRBV7-9	.	TRBJ2-7	CASSFEVSYEQYF	TGTGCCAGCAGCTTCGAGGTTTCCTACGAGCAGTACTTC
TRBD1	15	TRBV19	.	TRBJ1-2	CASSLRPGQYGGYTF	TGTGCCAGTAGTCTCCGACCGGGACAGTATGGTGGCTACACCTTC
.	13	TRBV19	few	TRBJ2-3	CAQKAGRSDTQYF	TGTGCCCAGAAGGCAGGCAGATCAGATACGCAGTATTTT
.	13	TRBV29-1	.	TRBJ2-1	CSALLVTYNEQFF	TGCAGCGCTTTACTAGTTACCTACAATGAGCAGTTCTTC
.	16	TRBV5-1	.	TRBJ1-2	CASSSIPAGQFYGYTF	TGCGCCAGCAGCTCCATTCCCGCTGGACAGTTCTATGGCTACACCTTC
.	13	TRBV7-2	.	TRBJ1-1	CASSLRGGTEAFF	TGTGCCAGCAGCTTACGGGGGGGGACTGAAGCTTTCTTT
TRBD1	14	TRBV27	.	TRBJ1-5	CASSSRGLEQPQHF	TGTGCCAGCAGTTCCAGGGGGCTAGAACAGCCCCAGCATTTT
.	14	TRBV5-5	.	TRBJ2-1	CASSLLGGADEQFF	TGTGCCAGCAGCTTATTGGGGGGGGCCGATGAGCAGTTCTTC
TRBD1	16	TRBV18	.	TRBJ1-2	CASSPFPGQDNYGYTF	TGTGCCAGCTCACCCTTCCCGGGACAGGATAACTATGGCTACACCTTC
TRBD2	15	TRBV6-1	.	TRBJ2-1	CASRSTSGGAYEQFF	TGTGCCAGCAGGTCGACTAGCGGGGGGGCCTATGAGCAGTTCTTC
.	13	TRBV13	.	TRBJ2-7	CASSPGRDYEQYF	TGTGCCAGCAGCCCGGGTCGGGACTACGAGCAGTACTTC